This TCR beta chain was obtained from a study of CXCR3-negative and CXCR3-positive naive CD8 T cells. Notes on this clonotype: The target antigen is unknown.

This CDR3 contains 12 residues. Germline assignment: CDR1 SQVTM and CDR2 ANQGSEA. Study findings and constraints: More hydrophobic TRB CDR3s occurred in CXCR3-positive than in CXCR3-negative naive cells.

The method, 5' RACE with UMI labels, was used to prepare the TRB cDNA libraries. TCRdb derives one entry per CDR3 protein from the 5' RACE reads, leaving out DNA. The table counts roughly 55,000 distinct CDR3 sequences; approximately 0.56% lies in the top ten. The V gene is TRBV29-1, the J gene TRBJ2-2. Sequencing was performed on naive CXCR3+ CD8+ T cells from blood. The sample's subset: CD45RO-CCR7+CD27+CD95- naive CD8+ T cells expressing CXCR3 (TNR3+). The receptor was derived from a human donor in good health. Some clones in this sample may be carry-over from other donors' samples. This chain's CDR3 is CSAPSWGGELFF.